The clone carrying this T cell receptor beta chain was seen more than once but under ten times. Its antigen is as yet unknown. This entry belongs to a study of beta chain features in type 1 diabetes. Study-wide points: Sequencing used cDNA, and cells with high TCR expression could therefore be over-represented.

The isolated RNA, all of it, was reverse transcribed, so expressed TCRB transcripts were what got sequenced. Average reads for naive, central memory and regulatory T cell samples were roughly 3.4 million. The data were produced by immunoSEQ multiplex PCR, yet TCRdb's version contains in-frame clones alone and is incomplete. The data show under 250,000 clones, with around 14% seen just once and around 0.025% held by the top ten. CDR1 and CDR2 from the germline V gene are MNHNY and SVGAGI (reference sequence). V was clipped by 0 bases and J by 8 bases, with 14 bases between them. The length of the CDR3 is 15 residues.

The sample was naive CD4+ T cells from blood. The TCR originated in a woman between 40 and 55 years old in good health. The chain has TRBV6-6 and TRBJ2-1; a possible D gene is TRBD1 (6 bases). CDR3 sequence reads: CASSYSIPGVDEQFF. The CDR3 DNA sequence: TGTGCCAGCAGTTACTCGATCCCAGGGGTCGATGAGCAGTTCTTC.